One sample yielded the 2 T cell receptor beta chains listed below, sequenced in a study of cytomegalovirus exposure and HLA in healthy donors. Only in-frame clones appear in the TCRdb table, and some are missing; sequencing was by immunoSEQ multiplex PCR. The data contain 90,000 or so clones, about 96% of them singletons. The specimen was PBMCs. These receptors all come from a man in his late teens or twenties in good health and CMV-seronegative.

The chain joins TRBV7-9 to TRBJ1-2, with D possibly matching TRBD1 (6 bases). This CDR3 is built from 15 residues. CDR1 is SEHNR and CDR2 is FQNEAQ in the germline V gene (reference sequence). Deletions cut 5 bases from V and 0 bases from J, with 13 bases between. CDR3 nucleotides: TGTGCCAGCAGCCCAAGGACAGAAGCTAACTATGGCTACACCTTC. It encodes CASSPRTEANYGYTF.

The V and J genes are TRBV11-2 and TRBJ2-6, with D possibly called TRBD1 or TRBD2 (7 bases each). The V gene lost 5 bases and the J gene lost 2 bases, with 16 bases spanning the gap. The germline gives CDR1 SGHAT, CDR2 FQNNGV. The CDR3 loop spans 17 amino acids. CDR3 sequence reads: CASSLGGRGAGANVLTF. CDR3 DNA: TGTGCCAGCAGCCTAGGGGGCCGGGGGGCTGGGGCCAACGTCCTGACTTTC.